Shown below are 18 T cell receptor beta chains from a single sample sequenced in a study of identical twins. TCRdb passed the 5' RACE reads through MiXCR, listing each CDR3 protein once. This repertoire shows approximately 890,000 distinct CDR3 sequences, approximately 13% found once; its top ten account for roughly 1.5%. These data were also reused for a study on yellow fever vaccine responses in identical twins.

The sample comprised PBMCs. The receptors originated from a woman aged 18-30 years in good health.

The rearrangement links TRBV12-3 or TRBV12-4 to TRBJ2-5; TRBD1 might be the D (6 bases). V was pared by 8 bases and J by 5 bases, with 15 bases between. This CDR3 comprises 13 residues. Written as DNA, the CDR3 is TGTGCCAGCGCACGAGCAGGGGCGGAGACCCAGTACTTC. Its protein is CASARAGAETQYF.

This chain connects TRBV21-1 to TRBJ2-7; TRBD1 is the table's D call and was not checked against the DNA. TRBV21-1 is given as a pseudogene. The CDR3 is 21 residues long. CDR3 in amino acids: CASSPRENLRRGRDREDEQYV. CDR3 DNA sequence: TGTGCCAGCAGCCCGCGAGAAAACCTGCGGCGAGGGAGGGACAGGGAAGACGAGCAGTACGTC.

This sequence joins TRBV6-1 and TRBJ2-2; D is unclear. V was pared by 3 bases and J by 10 bases, with 9 bases between. The CDR3 contains 12 residues. Per germline, CDR1 MNHNS and CDR2 SASEGT. The CDR3 nucleotides read TGTGCCAGCAGTGAGCGTCAGGAGGAGCTGTTTTTT. Amino acids: CASSERQEELFF.

This clonotype was detected a few times. The rearrangement joins TRBV10-3 to TRBJ2-6; D perhaps matches TRBD1 (6 bases). This CDR3 has 17 residues. The germline V gene encodes CDR1 ENHRY and CDR2 SYGVKD. The germline V and J ends were trimmed by 6 bases and 0 bases, with 15 bases remaining between them. CDR3 sequence (DNA): TGTGCCATCAGGGGGGCGGCAGCAAGCTCTGGGGCCAACGTCCTGACTTTC. It encodes CAIRGAAASSGANVLTF.

This clonotype was counted between two and nine times. The V and J genes are TRBV6-1 and TRBJ2-5; D ambiguous. The length of the CDR3 is 14 residues. V lost 5 bases and J 3 bases, leaving 13 bases between the germline ends. In germline, CDR1 is MNHNS, CDR2 SASEGT. CDR3 bases: TGTGCCAGCAGTAAGAACATAAGGGAAGAGACCCAGTACTTC. Encoded protein: CASSKNIREETQYF.

A few counts support this clonotype. The rearrangement joins TRBV15 to TRBJ1-3; D unclear. V lost 3 bases to trimming and J lost 0 bases, with 9 bases between them. Germline assignment: CDR1 LNHNV and CDR2 YYDKDF (reference sequence). This CDR3 is built from 15 residues. The CDR3 loop is CATSSPPASGNTIYF. CDR3 nucleotide sequence: TGTGCCACCAGCAGCCCACCGGCCTCTGGAAACACCATATATTTT.

This clonotype was detected only a few times. The chain joins TRBV12-5 to TRBJ2-7; a possible D gene is TRBD2 (5 bases). The V gene lost 2 bases and the J gene lost 2 bases, with 16 bases spanning the gap. The germline V gene encodes CDR1 LGHNT and CDR2 FRNRAP. The CDR3 is made up of 16 amino acids. Written as DNA, the CDR3 is TGTGCTAGTGGTTTGCACAGAGGAGCTAGCACCTACGAGCAGTACTTC. It codes for CASGLHRGASTYEQYF.

This clonotype was found many times. The gene calls are TRBV12-3 or TRBV12-4 and TRBJ2-2; D possibly matches TRBD1 or TRBD2 (5 bases each). The CDR3 sequence is 14 residues long. Trimming stripped 2 bases from V and 4 bases from J, with 8 bases between. CDR3 sequence: CASSLRGGTGELFF. The CDR3 bases are TGTGCCAGCAGTTTACGTGGGGGCACCGGGGAGCTGTTTTTT.

Here the CDR3 reads CASNSGLAGVGETQYF. CDR3 DNA sequence: TGTGCCAGCAACTCGGGACTAGCGGGAGTGGGGGAGACCCAGTACTTC. The chain combines TRBV28 with TRBJ2-5; 14 bases map to TRBD2. Per the germline V gene, CDR1 is MDHEN and CDR2 is SYDVKM. The CDR3 covers 16 residues. Trimming at V came to 7 bases and at J to 5 bases, leaving 9 bases not matched to a gene. The complete variable domain, with remaining parts taken from reference TRBV28 and TRBJ2-5, reads DVKVTQSSRYLVKRTGEKVFLECVQDMDHENMFWYRQDPGLGLRLIYFSYDVKMKEKGDIPEGYSVSREKKERFSLILESASTNQTSMYLCASNSGLAGVGETQYFGPGTRLLVL.

There are a few counts of this clonotype. The V and J genes are TRBV4-2 and TRBJ2-1; D may be TRBD1 (5 bases). Trimming cost V 0 bases and J 3 bases, with 9 bases left between them. Germline V gives CDR1 LGHNA, CDR2 YNFKEQ. CDR3 length: 15 residues. The CDR3 coding sequence is TGTGCCAGCAGCCAAGATCTGGGGCTCTACAATGAGCAGTTCTTC. Translation: CASSQDLGLYNEQFF.

CDR3 sequence reads: CASSARLETSGPRDTQYF. The CDR3 region has the DNA TGTGCCAGCAGCGCCCGACTGGAGACTAGCGGGCCCAGGGATACGCAGTATTTT. This rearrangement joins TRBV4-2 to TRBJ2-3; 10 nucleotides match TRBD2. The CDR3 has 18 residues. Germline V lookup: CDR1 LGHNA, CDR2 YNFKEQ. V shed 5 bases, J shed 6 bases, and the junction held 17 bases outside the gene matches.

The chain is built from TRBV27 and TRBJ2-2; TRBD2 is a possible D gene (6 bases). The CDR3 length is 17 residues. Germline CDR1 is MNHEY and CDR2 is SMNVEV (reference sequence). V lost 5 bases to trimming and J lost 0 bases, with 16 bases between them. Written as DNA, the CDR3 is TGTGCCAGCAGTCCCAAACACGGGGGAACGAACACCGGGGAGCTGTTTTTT. Translating gives CASSPKHGGTNTGELFF.

V and J are TRBV28 and TRBJ2-5, with 8 bases fitting TRBD1. The germline CDR1 and CDR2 sequences are MDHEN and SYDVKM. The CDR3 sequence is 17 residues long. J lost 5 bases, V lost 1 base, and 12 bases had no gene match. CDR3 amino acids: CASSLSHLLRGRETQYF. CDR3 nucleotides: TGTGCCAGCAGTTTATCCCACCTCCTCAGGGGGCGGGAGACCCAGTACTTC.

This clonotype was observed a handful of times. One junction end disagrees with the germline gene, perhaps due to a read error. The rearrangement uses TRBV10-3 and TRBJ2-6; 10 positions match TRBD1. Germline CDR1 is ENHRY and CDR2 is SYGVKD. This CDR3 is 16 amino acids long. The CDR3 coding sequence is TGTGCCATCACTGAGACAGGGGGCGGTGGGGCCAACGTCCTGACTTTC. Protein sequence: CAITETGGGGANVLTF.

J is TRBJ2-1 and V is TRBV4-1, with 15 nucleotides matching TRBD2. Germline loops: CDR1 MGHRA, CDR2 YSYEKL. The CDR3 covers 17 residues. V shed 7 bases, J shed 6 bases, and the junction held 10 bases outside the gene matches. The CDR3 here is CASNHFWTSGGANEQFF. The CDR3 bases are TGCGCCAGCAACCACTTTTGGACTAGCGGGGGGGCCAATGAGCAGTTCTTC.

This rearrangement joins TRBV7-2 to TRBJ2-3; a weak D match, TRBD1 (5 bases). The germline V gene encodes CDR1 SGHTA and CDR2 FQGNSA. V shed 2 bases and J shed 6 bases, with 12 bases lying between them. The CDR3 runs 14 residues. CDR3 coding DNA: TGTGCCAGCAGCTTAACTCCCAAGGGGGATACGCAGTATTTT. The encoded protein is CASSLTPKGDTQYF.

Comment on this clonotype: A junction end diverges from the germline sequence, so it may reflect a read error. The rearrangement uses TRBV5-1 and TRBJ1-1; D might be TRBD1 (5 bases). The V gene's germline CDR1 is SGHRS and CDR2 YFSETQ. This CDR3 has 14 residues. The CDR3 DNA is TGCGGCAGCAGCTCAGGGTTCCTTAACACTGAAGCTTTCTTT. Its protein is CGSSSGFLNTEAFF.

Notes on this clonotype: Compared with germline, one end of the junction differs, possibly owing to a read error. V usage is TRBV12-3 or TRBV12-4 and J usage is TRBJ2-3; TRBD2 aligns across 12 bases. There are 16 residues in the CDR3. The CDR3 here is CASTLLAGGTTDTQYF. CDR3 sequence (DNA): TGTGCCAGCACTTTACTAGCGGGAGGTACCACAGATACGCAGTATTTT.